This T cell receptor (beta chain) was captured in a study of blood T cell repertoires in COVID-19. Study-level information: The United States, Italy and Spain supplied acute and convalescent COVID-19 samples. T cells, B-cell-depleted T cells, or PBMCs supplied cDNA or gDNA.

Trimming shortened V by 3 bases and J by 4 bases, and 14 bases separated the two germline ends. Germline CDR1 reads SGHRS; CDR2 reads YFSETQ. The CDR3 consists of 14 residues. How the authors handled the data: Reference gene primer amplification gave nucleated cell count estimates. Some clones are missing from TCRdb's copy, which holds only in-frame ones; the method was immunoSEQ multiplex PCR. V, J and clone size are those of that table, while D and trimming were read from the DNA. Among approximately 210,000 clones, 92% were seen once, and the ten largest hold approximately 1.2%. Sample: peripheral blood. The sequence was collected from a man under 40 with acute or convalescent COVID-19. This chain uses TRBV5-1 with TRBJ2-7; D is uncertain. CDR3 bases: TGCGCCAGCAGCTCGACTCTAACCCCTTACGAGCAGTACTTC. It codes for CASSSTLTPYEQYF.